Below are 16 T cell receptor beta chains sequenced from a single sample in a study of cytomegalovirus exposure and HLA in healthy donors. Primers for the PCR totalled 60 Vbeta and 13 Jbeta. Assay used: immunoSEQ multiplex PCR; TCRdb lists only in-frame clones, some missing. The sample includes approximately 160,000 clones, approximately 71% of them seen just once. The sequencing sample was made of PBMCs. The receptors derive from a male donor in good health and CMV-seronegative.

V gene TRBV25-1 combines with J gene TRBJ1-5; a weak D match, TRBD1 (5 bases). With 4 bases removed from V and 11 bases from J, the gap between germline ends came to 12 bases. The CDR3 is made up of 12 amino acids. Germline lookup yields CDR1 MGHDK and CDR2 SYGVNS. CDR3 sequence reads: CASSVGDLTQHF. The CDR3 bases are TGTGCCAGCAGTGTTGGGGACTTGACCCAGCATTTT. Drawing the rest from reference TRBV25-1 and TRBJ1-5, the complete variable domain is EADIYQTPRYLVIGTGKKITLECSQTMGHDKMYWYQQDPGMELHLIHYSYGVNSTEKGDLSSESTVSRIRTEHFPLTLESARPSHTSQYLCASSVGDLTQHFGDGTRLSIL.

J is TRBJ1-1 and V is TRBV2; 11 bases are shared with TRBD1. Germline V gives CDR1 SNHLY, CDR2 FYNNEI. Trimming removed 6 bases from V and 10 bases from J; junction bases left unmatched: 4. The CDR3 covers 12 residues. CDR3 region: CASRPGTGGAFF. CDR3 DNA: TGTGCCAGCAGGCCCGGGACAGGGGGAGCTTTCTTT.

The chain combines TRBV6-5 with TRBJ2-7; 8 bases map to TRBD1. Germline V gene sequence: CDR1 MNHEY, CDR2 SVGAGI. CDR3 length equals 15 residues. The trim removed 5 bases at V and 6 bases at J, leaving 12 bases unmatched. CDR3: CASSPLDRGAREQYF. In DNA, the CDR3 is TGTGCCAGCAGTCCTCTTGACAGGGGAGCGCGCGAGCAGTACTTC.

This clone was detected a few times. V and J are TRBV10-3 and TRBJ2-3, with TRBD2 identical over 11 bases. The CDR3 length is 16 residues. The V segment lost 4 bases and the J segment 6 bases; nucleotides outside the gene matches: 9. In germline, CDR1 is ENHRY, CDR2 SYGVKD. Here the CDR3 reads CAISGLAGGPYDTQYF. Here the CDR3 DNA reads TGTGCCATCAGTGGGTTAGCGGGGGGGCCATACGATACGCAGTATTTT.

The chain employs TRBV19 and TRBJ2-6; weak D call: TRBD1 (5 bases). The germline V gene has CDR1 LNHDA and CDR2 SQIVND (reference sequence). V lost 1 base, J lost 2 bases, and 9 bases lay in between. CDR3 size: 16 residues. The CDR3 here is CASSIGPGTGANVLTF. DNA for the CDR3: TGTGCCAGTAGTATAGGTCCAGGGACTGGGGCCAACGTCCTGACTTTC.

This clone came up a few times. The genes are TRBV5-4 and TRBJ2-2; D may be TRBD1 (6 bases). V lost 4 bases to trimming and J lost 4 bases, with 8 bases between them. The CDR3 is made up of 13 amino acids. Germline-derived CDR1 and CDR2 are SGHNT and YYREEE (reference sequence). The CDR3 sequence is CASSRGTTGELFF. As DNA, the CDR3 is TGTGCCAGCAGCAGGGGGACCACCGGGGAGCTGTTTTTT. The full variable domain, in which reference TRBV5-4 and TRBJ2-2 provide the parts outside the CDR3, is ETGVTQSPTHLIKTRGQQVTLRCSSQSGHNTVSWYQQALGQGPQFIFQYYREEENGRGNFPPRFSGLQFPNYSSELNVNALELDDSALYLCASSRGTTGELFFGEGSRLTVL.

This clone was counted a single time. The chain combines TRBV6-1 with TRBJ1-4; weak D call: TRBD1 (6 bases). The CDR3 totals 12 residues. Deletions cut 8 bases from V and 10 bases from J, with 14 bases between. Germline V gene lookup returns CDR1 MNHNS and CDR2 SASEGT. The CDR3 loop is CASGEGDGKLFF. The CDR3 nucleotides read TGTGCCAGCGGGGAGGGGGACGGAAAACTGTTTTTT.

The chain employs TRBV6-1 and TRBJ2-1; the match to TRBD2 covers 12 bases. Germline V CDR1 and CDR2: MNHNS, SASEGT. The V segment lost 6 bases and the J segment 5 bases; nucleotides outside the gene matches: 5. The CDR3 covers 15 residues. The CDR3, as DNA: TGTGCCAGCAGGACTAGCGGGAGTTCCCACAATGAGCAGTTCTTC. Amino acids: CASRTSGSSHNEQFF.

This clone was detected once. The J gene is TRBJ2-7, the V gene TRBV4-3; 10 bases are a match to TRBD1. V was pared by 4 bases and J by 2 bases, with 5 bases of the junction left unmatched. The CDR3 is made up of 15 amino acids. Looked up from germline, CDR1 is LGHNA and CDR2 is YSLEER. The chain's CDR3 is CASSPTGTGAYEQYF. For the CDR3, the DNA is TGCGCCAGCAGCCCCACCGGGACAGGGGCCTACGAGCAGTACTTC.

The J gene is TRBJ2-3, the V gene TRBV28; 10 bases fit TRBD2. Germline V gene lookup returns CDR1 MDHEN and CDR2 SYDVKM. The ends lost 5 bases at V and 11 bases at J; junction bases unmatched: 10. CDR3 size: 14 residues. The CDR3 protein is CASSPPAGGQRQYF. The CDR3 DNA reads TGTGCCAGCAGTCCCCCAGCGGGAGGGCAAAGGCAGTATTTT.

V usage is TRBV5-1 and J usage is TRBJ2-3, with a tentative D call TRBD2 (6 bases). The CDR3 covers 16 residues. The germline V and J ends were trimmed by 4 bases and 0 bases, with 15 bases remaining between them. Germline CDR1 is SGHRS and CDR2 is YFSETQ. The CDR3 loop is CASSNLREVSTDTQYF. The CDR3 DNA is TGCGCCAGCAGCAACCTCAGGGAGGTGAGCACAGATACGCAGTATTTT.

This clone has a handful of counts. This chain joins TRBV2 and TRBJ1-4, with 9 positions matching TRBD1. Unmatched junction bases numbered 6, after V lost 8 bases and J lost 11 bases. The germline CDR1 and CDR2 sequences are SNHLY and FYNNEI. The CDR3 runs 12 residues. Written as DNA, the CDR3 is TGTGCCAGCGAGGACAGGGGTAATAAACTGTTTTTT. It is translated as CASEDRGNKLFF. Complete variable domain (other parts from reference TRBV2 and TRBJ1-4): EPEVTQTPSHQVTQMGQEVILRCVPISNHLYFYWYRQILGQKVEFLVSFYNNEISEKSEIFDDQFSVERPDGSNFTLKIRSTKLEDSAMYFCASEDRGNKLFFGSGTQLSVL.

Judged by abundance, this clone is large. J is TRBJ1-1 and V is TRBV7-9; D ambiguous. V was clipped by 5 bases and J by 8 bases, with 18 bases between them. The germline V gene has CDR1 SEHNR and CDR2 FQNEAQ (reference sequence). The CDR3 extends over 14 amino acids. The CDR3 DNA reads as TGTGCCAGCAGCCCCGCGGAGGCTAGAGTGGAAGCTTTCTTT. Its translation: CASSPAEARVEAFF.

CDR3 loop: CASSLEVRFAEVFF. The CDR3 DNA is TGTGCCAGCAGCTTAGAGGTCCGCTTCGCCGAGGTGTTTTTT. The V gene is TRBV7-9, the J gene TRBJ1-4; D not resolved. The V gene's germline CDR1 is SEHNR and CDR2 FQNEAQ (reference sequence). The CDR3 spans 14 residues. Between the trimmed V and J ends, which lost 1 base and 15 bases, there was a span of 18 bases.

A note on this clone: This likely came from a read error, as a far larger clone is one base away. The same CDR3 also results from other DNA sequences found in this sample. The chain links TRBV7-3 to TRBJ1-1; D unclear. This CDR3 is 13 amino acids long. CDR1 is SGHTA, CDR2 FQGTGA, per germline. Trimming took 2 bases from V and 0 from J, leaving 4 bases between them. CDR3 nucleotides: TGTGCCAGCAGCTTATCCGTGAACACTGAAGCTTTCTTT. Its protein is CASSLSVNTEAFF.

This sequence joins TRBV15 and TRBJ2-3, with 8 bases lining up with TRBD2. Trimming took 0 bases from V and 0 from J; bases not matched to a gene: 5. The CDR3 consists of 17 residues. The V gene's germline CDR1 is LNHNV and CDR2 YYDKDF (reference sequence). CDR3 in amino acids: CATSRDLTSGSTDTQYF. The CDR3 DNA follows: TGTGCCACCAGCAGAGATCTAACTAGCGGAAGCACAGATACGCAGTATTTT.